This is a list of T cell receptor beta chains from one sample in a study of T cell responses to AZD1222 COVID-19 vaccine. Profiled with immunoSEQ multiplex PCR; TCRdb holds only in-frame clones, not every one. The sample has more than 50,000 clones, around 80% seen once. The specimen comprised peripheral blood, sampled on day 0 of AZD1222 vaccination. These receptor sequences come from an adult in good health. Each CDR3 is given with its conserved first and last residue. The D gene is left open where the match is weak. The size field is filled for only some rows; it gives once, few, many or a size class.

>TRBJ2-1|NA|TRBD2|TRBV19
CASSQEGLARGSDNEQFF
TGTGCCAGTAGCCAGGAGGGACTAGCCCGAGGGAGCGACAATGAGCAGTTCTTC
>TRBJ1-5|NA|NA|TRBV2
CASSKDGFYDQPQHF
TGTGCCAGCAGTAAGGACGGTTTTTACGATCAGCCCCAGCATTTT
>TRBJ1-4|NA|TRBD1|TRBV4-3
CASSQDLAGGPANEKLFF
TGCGCCAGCAGCCAAGATCTGGCAGGGGGCCCAGCTAATGAAAAACTGTTTTTT
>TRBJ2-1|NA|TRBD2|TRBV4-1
CASSPLGLAQNEQFF
TGCGCCAGCAGCCCCCTGGGACTAGCGCAAAATGAGCAGTTCTTC
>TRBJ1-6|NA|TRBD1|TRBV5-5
CASSVGQGLRNSPLHF
TGTGCCAGCAGCGTGGGACAGGGGCTGAGAAATTCACCCCTCCACTTT
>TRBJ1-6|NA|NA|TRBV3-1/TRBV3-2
CASSQGLVKSPLHF
TGTGCCAGCAGCCAAGGTCTAGTTAAGTCACCCCTCCACTTT
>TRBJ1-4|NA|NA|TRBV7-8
CASSSPSLTLGVLFF
TGTGCCAGCAGCTCCCCAAGTTTAACCTTGGGTGTACTGTTTTTT
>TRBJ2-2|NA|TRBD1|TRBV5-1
CASSLQGQGARELFF
TGCGCCAGCAGCTTGCAAGGACAGGGGGCTAGGGAGCTGTTTTTT
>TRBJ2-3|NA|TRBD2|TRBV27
CASTRSGRAWDTQYF
TGTGCCAGCACCCGTAGCGGGAGGGCCTGGGATACGCAGTATTTT
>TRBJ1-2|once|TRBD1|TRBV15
CATSGEQGNYGYTF
TGTGCCACCAGCGGCGAACAGGGGAACTATGGCTACACCTTC
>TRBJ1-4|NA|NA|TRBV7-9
CASSFSQTNEKLFF
TGTGCCAGCAGCTTTTCACAGACTAATGAAAAACTGTTTTTT
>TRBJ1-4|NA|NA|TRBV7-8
CASSLEAGWREKLFF
TGTGCCAGCAGCTTAGAGGCAGGCTGGAGGGAAAAACTGTTTTTT
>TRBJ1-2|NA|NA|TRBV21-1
CASNLGQGPGYTF
TGTGCCAGCAACCTCGGACAGGGACCTGGCTACACCTTC
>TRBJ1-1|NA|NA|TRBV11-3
CASSLLGQNTEAFF
TGTGCCAGCAGCTTGTTGGGACAGAACACTGAAGCTTTCTTT
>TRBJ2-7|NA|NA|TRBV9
CASSPQLSGFPYEQYF
TGTGCCAGCAGCCCTCAACTCTCCGGGTTTCCCTACGAGCAGTACTTC
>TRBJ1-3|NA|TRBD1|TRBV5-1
CASRWSEQGHTIYF
TGCGCCAGCAGATGGTCCGAACAGGGGCACACCATATATTTT
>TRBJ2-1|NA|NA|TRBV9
CASSGFNEQFF
TGTGCCAGCAGCGGATTCAATGAGCAGTTCTTC
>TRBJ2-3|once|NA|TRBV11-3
CASSPYSISQGTQYF
TGTGCCAGCAGCCCCTATAGCATTAGCCAGGGTACGCAGTATTTT
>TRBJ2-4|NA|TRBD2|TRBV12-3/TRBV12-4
CASRGLDLQYF
TGTGCCAGCAGAGGACTAGACCTTCAGTACTTC
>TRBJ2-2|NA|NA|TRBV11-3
CASSLTPTGELFF
TGTGCCAGCAGCCTTACCCCCACCGGGGAGCTGTTTTTT
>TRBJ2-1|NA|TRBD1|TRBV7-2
CASSQQGARYNEQFF
TGTGCCAGCAGCCAGCAGGGGGCAAGGTACAATGAGCAGTTCTTC
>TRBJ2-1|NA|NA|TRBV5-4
CASSLQQTNNEQFF
TGTGCCAGCAGCTTGCAACAGACGAACAATGAGCAGTTCTTC
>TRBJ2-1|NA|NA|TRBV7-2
CASSPDRNSYNEQFF
TGTGCCAGCAGCCCAGACCGTAACTCCTACAATGAGCAGTTCTTC
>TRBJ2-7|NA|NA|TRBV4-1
CASSLQLARPGEQYF
TGCGCCAGCAGCCTTCAACTAGCCCGACCGGGGGAGCAGTACTTC
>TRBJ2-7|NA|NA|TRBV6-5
CASHLGGSTYEQYF
TGTGCCAGTCACTTAGGGGGGTCAACCTACGAGCAGTACTTC
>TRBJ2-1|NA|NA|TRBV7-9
CASSYWNWGTYNEQFF
TGTGCCAGCAGCTATTGGAATTGGGGGACGTACAATGAGCAGTTCTTC
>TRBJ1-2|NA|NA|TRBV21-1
CASSKRDYGYTF
TGTGCCAGCAGCAAAAGAGACTATGGCTACACCTTC
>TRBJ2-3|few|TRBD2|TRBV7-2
CASSLRSSGTSTQYF
TGTGCCAGCAGCTTAAGGTCTAGCGGGACCTCAACGCAGTATTTT
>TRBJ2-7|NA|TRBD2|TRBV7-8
CASSLTSGSSYEQYF
TGTGCCAGCAGCTTGACTAGCGGGAGTTCTTACGAGCAGTACTTC
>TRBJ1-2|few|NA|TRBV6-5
CASSQGWDYGYTF
TGTGCCAGCAGCCAGGGGTGGGACTATGGCTACACCTTC
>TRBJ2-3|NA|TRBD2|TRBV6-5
CAIAGTTLDTQYF
TGTGCGATTGCCGGGACTACACTAGATACGCAGTATTTT
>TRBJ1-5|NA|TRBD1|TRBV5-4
CASSLGGRGPNQPQHF
TGTGCCAGCAGCTTGGGTGGCAGGGGGCCCAATCAGCCCCAGCATTTT
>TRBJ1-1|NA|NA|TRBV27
CASSLLGNTEAFF
TGTGCCAGCAGTTTATTAGGGAACACTGAAGCTTTCTTT
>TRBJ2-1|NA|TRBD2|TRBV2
CASNKLAGVNEQFF
TGTGCCAGCAACAAGTTAGCGGGAGTCAATGAGCAGTTCTTC
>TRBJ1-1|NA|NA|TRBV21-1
CASSTADGSEAFF
TGTGCCAGCAGCACGGCCGACGGCTCTGAAGCTTTCTTT
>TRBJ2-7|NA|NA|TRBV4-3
CASSPLGRGLIYEQYF
TGCGCCAGCAGCCCTTTAGGTAGGGGACTGATCTACGAGCAGTACTTC
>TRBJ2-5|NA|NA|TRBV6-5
CASSYSVGVMAQYF
TGTGCCAGCAGTTACTCGGTAGGGGTGATGGCCCAGTACTTC
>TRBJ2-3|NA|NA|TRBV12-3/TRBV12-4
CASSISDTQYF
TGTGCCAGCAGTATATCAGATACGCAGTATTTT
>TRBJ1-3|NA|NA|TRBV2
CASSAQGPGNTIYF
TGTGCCAGCAGTGCCCAGGGTCCTGGAAACACCATATATTTT
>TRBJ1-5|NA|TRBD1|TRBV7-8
CASSEGQGFNQPQHF
TGTGCCAGCAGCGAAGGACAGGGGTTCAATCAGCCCCAGCATTTT
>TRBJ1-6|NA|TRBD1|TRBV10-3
CAISESLLGTGISPLHF
TGTGCCATCAGTGAGTCGTTGTTAGGGACAGGGATCTCACCCCTCCACTTT
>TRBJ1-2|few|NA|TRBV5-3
CARSLGRINYGYTF
TGTGCCAGAAGCCTGGGACGGATCAACTATGGCTACACCTTC
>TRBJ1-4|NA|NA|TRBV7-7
CASSLGPGLDGKLFF
TGTGCTAGCAGCTTAGGGCCGGGACTTGACGGAAAACTGTTTTTT
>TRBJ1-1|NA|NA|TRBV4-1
CASSQVNTEAFF
TGCGCCAGCAGCCAAGTCAACACTGAAGCTTTCTTT
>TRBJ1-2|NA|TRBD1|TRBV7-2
CASSLGQSYGYTF
TGTGCCAGCAGCTTGGGACAGTCCTATGGCTACACCTTC
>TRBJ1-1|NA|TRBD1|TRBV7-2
CASSLWSQTGGGAFF
TGTGCCAGCAGCTTATGGTCCCAGACAGGGGGCGGGGCTTTCTTT
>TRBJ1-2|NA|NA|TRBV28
CASSMGGREDGYTF
TGTGCCAGCAGTATGGGGGGGCGCGAGGATGGCTACACCTTC
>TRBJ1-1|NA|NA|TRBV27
CASSNPGSWNTEAFF
TGTGCCAGCAGTAACCCGGGGTCATGGAACACTGAAGCTTTCTTT
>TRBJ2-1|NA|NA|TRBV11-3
CASSLASPTYNEQFF
TGTGCCAGCAGCTTAGCCTCGCCGACCTACAATGAGCAGTTCTTC